This TCR beta chain originates from a study of cytomegalovirus exposure and HLA in healthy donors. In the case of this clone: Its target is unknown.

The table came from immunoSEQ multiplex PCR; TCRdb's copy has only in-frame clones and leaves some out. Of about 140,000 clones in the sample, 70% to 90% are singletons; the top ten hold more than 1.4%. General observations from the study: Subsequent analysis showed first-cohort TCR clusters tending to co-occur in over a hundred validation repertoires. The classifier reportedly diagnosed cytomegalovirus status with high specificity and sensitivity.

CDR1 is SGHDT and CDR2 is YYEEEE in the germline V gene. The CDR3 has 18 amino acids. The V and J ends lost 0 bases and 4 bases, in that order; junction bases with no gene match: 14. The chain combines TRBV5-6 with TRBJ2-7, with 9 bases aligning to TRBD1. Sequencing was carried out using PBMCs. The TCR sequence derives from a woman younger than 45 in good health and CMV-seronegative. The CDR3 is CASSLATQSGQGLYEQYF. Here the CDR3 DNA reads TGTGCCAGCAGCTTGGCTACTCAATCGGGACAGGGACTTTACGAGCAGTACTTC.